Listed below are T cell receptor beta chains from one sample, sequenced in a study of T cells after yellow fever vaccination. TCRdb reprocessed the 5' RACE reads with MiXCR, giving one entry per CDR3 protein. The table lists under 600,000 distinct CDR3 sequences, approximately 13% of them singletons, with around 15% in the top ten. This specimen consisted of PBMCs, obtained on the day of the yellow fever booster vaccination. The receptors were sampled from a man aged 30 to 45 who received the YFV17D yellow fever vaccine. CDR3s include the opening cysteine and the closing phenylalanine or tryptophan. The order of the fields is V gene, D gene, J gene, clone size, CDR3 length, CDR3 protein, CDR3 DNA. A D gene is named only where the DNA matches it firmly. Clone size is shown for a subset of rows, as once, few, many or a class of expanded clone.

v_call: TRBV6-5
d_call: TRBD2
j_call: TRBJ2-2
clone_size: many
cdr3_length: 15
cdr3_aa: CASRISGSNTGELFF
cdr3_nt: TGTGCCAGCAGAATTAGCGGGAGTAACACCGGGGAGCTGTTTTTT

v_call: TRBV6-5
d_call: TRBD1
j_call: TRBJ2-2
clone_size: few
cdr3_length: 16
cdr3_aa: CASSYSNRGHTGELFF
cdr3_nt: TGTGCCAGCAGTTACTCGAACAGGGGGCACACCGGGGAGCTGTTTTTT

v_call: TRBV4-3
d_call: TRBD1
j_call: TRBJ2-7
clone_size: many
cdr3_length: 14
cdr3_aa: CASSPGTGVYEQYF
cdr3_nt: TGCGCCAGCAGCCCTGGGACAGGGGTCTACGAGCAGTACTTC

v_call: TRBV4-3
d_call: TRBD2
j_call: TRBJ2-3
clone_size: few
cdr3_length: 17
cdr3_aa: CASSPQSTAGVLDTQYF
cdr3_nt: TGCGCCAGCAGCCCCCAGTCGACGGCGGGAGTGTTAGATACGCAGTATTTT

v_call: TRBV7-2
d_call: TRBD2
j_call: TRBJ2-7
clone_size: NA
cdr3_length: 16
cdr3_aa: CASSLTPGLAGGEQYF
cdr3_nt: TGTGCCAGCAGCTTAACCCCGGGACTAGCGGGAGGCGAGCAGTACTTC

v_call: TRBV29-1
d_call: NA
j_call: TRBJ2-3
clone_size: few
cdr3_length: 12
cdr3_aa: CSVEVGADTQYF
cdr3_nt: TGCAGCGTTGAAGTCGGGGCAGATACGCAGTATTTT

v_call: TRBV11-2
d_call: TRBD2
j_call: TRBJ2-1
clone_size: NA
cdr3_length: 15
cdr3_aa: CASGGSGREYNEQFF
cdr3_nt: TGTGCCAGCGGGGGTAGCGGGAGAGAATACAATGAGCAGTTCTTC

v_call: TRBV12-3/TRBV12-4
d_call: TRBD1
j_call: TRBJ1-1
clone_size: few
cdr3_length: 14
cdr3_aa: CASSPRGLASEAFF
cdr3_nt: TGTGCCAGCAGTCCTAGGGGGCTGGCTTCTGAAGCTTTCTTT

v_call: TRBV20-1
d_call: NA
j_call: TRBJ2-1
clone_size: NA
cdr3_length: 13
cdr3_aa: CSAKRDSLNEQFF
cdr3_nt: TGCAGTGCTAAGAGGGACTCCCTCAATGAGCAGTTCTTC

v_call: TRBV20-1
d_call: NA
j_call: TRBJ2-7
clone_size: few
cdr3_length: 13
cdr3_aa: CSVSTTFLGEQYF
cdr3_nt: TGCAGTGTTTCGACTACTTTCCTCGGTGAGCAGTACTTC

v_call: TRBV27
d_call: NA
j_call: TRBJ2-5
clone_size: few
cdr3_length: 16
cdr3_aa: CATRSLWRGGGETQYF
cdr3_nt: TGTGCCACCAGGTCGCTGTGGCGGGGTGGCGGGGAGACCCAGTACTTC

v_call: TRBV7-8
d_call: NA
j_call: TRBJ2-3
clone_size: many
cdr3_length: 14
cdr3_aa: CASSRGQGADTQYF
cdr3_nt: TGTGCCAGCAGCCGGGGACAAGGAGCAGATACGCAGTATTTT

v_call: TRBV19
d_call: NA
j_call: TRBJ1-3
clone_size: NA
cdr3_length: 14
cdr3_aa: CASTRASSGNTIYF
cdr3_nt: TGTGCCAGTACCCGGGCCAGCTCTGGAAACACCATATATTTT

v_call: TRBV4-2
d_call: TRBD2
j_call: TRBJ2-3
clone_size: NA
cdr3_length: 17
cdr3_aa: CASSQRIGTRGTDTQYF
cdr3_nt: TGTGCCAGCAGCCAAAGGATTGGGACTAGGGGCACAGATACGCAGTATTTT

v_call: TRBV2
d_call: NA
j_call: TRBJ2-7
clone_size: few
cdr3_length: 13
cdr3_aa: CASSRSPDYEQYF
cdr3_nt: TGTGCCAGCAGCCGAAGCCCAGATTACGAGCAGTACTTC

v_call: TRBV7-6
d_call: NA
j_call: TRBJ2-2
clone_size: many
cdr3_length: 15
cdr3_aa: CAYSRRPSFTGELFF
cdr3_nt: TGTGCCTACTCCCGGCGGCCCTCCTTCACCGGGGAGCTGTTTTTT

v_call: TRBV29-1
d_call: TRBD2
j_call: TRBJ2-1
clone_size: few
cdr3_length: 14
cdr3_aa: CSVEGLAGGNEQFF
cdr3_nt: TGCAGCGTTGAAGGGCTAGCGGGAGGCAATGAGCAGTTCTTC

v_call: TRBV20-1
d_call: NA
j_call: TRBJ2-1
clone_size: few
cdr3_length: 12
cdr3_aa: CSARGNYNEQFF
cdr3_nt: TGCAGTGCTAGGGGCAATTACAATGAGCAGTTCTTC

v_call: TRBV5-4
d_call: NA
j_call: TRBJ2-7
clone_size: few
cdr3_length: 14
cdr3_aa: CASSLEAQEYEQYF
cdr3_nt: TGTGCCAGCAGCCTGGAGGCCCAGGAATACGAGCAGTACTTC

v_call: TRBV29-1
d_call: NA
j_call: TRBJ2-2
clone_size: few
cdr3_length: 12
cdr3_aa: CSLSSGSGELFF
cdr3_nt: TGCAGCCTTTCGAGTGGGTCCGGGGAGCTGTTTTTT

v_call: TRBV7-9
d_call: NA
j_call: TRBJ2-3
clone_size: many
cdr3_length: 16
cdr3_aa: CASSPEDIWITDTQYF
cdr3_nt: TGTGCCAGCAGCCCTGAGGACATTTGGATCACAGATACGCAGTATTTT

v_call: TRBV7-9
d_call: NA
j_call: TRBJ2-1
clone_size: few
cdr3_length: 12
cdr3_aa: CASSLGTDEQFF
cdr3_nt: TGTGCCAGCAGCCTCGGGACGGATGAGCAGTTCTTC

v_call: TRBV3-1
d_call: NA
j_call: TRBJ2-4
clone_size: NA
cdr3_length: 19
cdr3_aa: CAFSRILSSPSVAKNIQYF
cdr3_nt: TGTGCCTTCAGCCGTATTTTGTCGAGCCCCTCAGTAGCCAAAAACATTCAGTACTTC

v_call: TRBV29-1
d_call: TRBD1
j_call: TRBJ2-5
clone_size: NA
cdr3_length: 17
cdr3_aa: CSAGTRDRSQPKDTQYF
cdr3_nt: TGCAGCGCCGGTACCCGGGACAGGAGTCAACCCAAAGACACCCAGTACTTC

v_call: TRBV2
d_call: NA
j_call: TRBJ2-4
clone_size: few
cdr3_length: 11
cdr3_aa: CASLLENIQYF
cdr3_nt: TGTGCCAGCCTTCTAGAAAACATTCAGTACTTC

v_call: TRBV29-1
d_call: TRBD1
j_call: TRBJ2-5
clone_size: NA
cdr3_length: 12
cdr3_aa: CSLGQGVETQYF
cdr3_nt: TGCAGCTTGGGACAGGGAGTGGAGACCCAGTACTTC

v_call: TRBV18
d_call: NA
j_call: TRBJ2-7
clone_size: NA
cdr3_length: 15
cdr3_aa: CASSPYVGPSYEQYF
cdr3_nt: TGTGCCAGCTCACCCTACGTCGGTCCGTCCTACGAGCAGTACTTC

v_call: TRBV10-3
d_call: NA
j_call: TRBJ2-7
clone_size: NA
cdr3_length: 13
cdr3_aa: CAISELGVYEQYF
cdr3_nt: TGTGCCATCAGTGAGCTGGGTGTTTACGAGCAGTACTTC

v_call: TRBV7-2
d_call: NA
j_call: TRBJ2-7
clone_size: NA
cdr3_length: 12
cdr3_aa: CASTTGPYEQYF
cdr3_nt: TGTGCCAGCACGACAGGACCCTACGAGCAGTACTTC

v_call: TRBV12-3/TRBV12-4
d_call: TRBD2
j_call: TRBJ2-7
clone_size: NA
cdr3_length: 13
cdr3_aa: CASMGTSVYEQYF
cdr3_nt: TGTGCCAGCATGGGGACTAGTGTCTACGAGCAGTACTTC

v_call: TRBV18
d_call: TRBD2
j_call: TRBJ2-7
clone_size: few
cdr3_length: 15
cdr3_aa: CASSPFGREIFEQYF
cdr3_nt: TGTGCCAGCTCACCATTCGGGCGGGAGATATTCGAGCAGTACTTC

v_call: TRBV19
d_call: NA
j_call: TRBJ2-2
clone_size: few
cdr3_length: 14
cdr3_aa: CASKGSATTGELFF
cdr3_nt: TGTGCCAGTAAGGGCTCAGCGACCACCGGGGAGCTGTTTTTT

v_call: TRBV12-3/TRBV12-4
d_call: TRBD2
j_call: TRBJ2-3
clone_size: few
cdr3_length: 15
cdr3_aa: CASTSVGTSPDTQYF
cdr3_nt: TGTGCCAGCACCTCGGTGGGGACTAGCCCAGATACGCAGTATTTT